This TCR beta chain was identified during a study of shared clonotypes between healthy human individuals. At the level of the study: Each donor had three CD4 naive, three CD4 memory, two CD8 naive and one CD8 memory plate. Study results and caveats: Memory subsets had estimated richness that was generally smaller than that of naive subsets. Sampling covered nothing but blood. Tissue TCR repertoires likely differ from those found in blood.

Donors were healthy HIV-negative adults without recently reported acute infections or vaccinations. Germline V gene data show CDR1 as SGHTA and CDR2 as FQGNSA. The CDR3 has 18 residues. Trimming cost V 0 bases and J 4 bases; bases outside gene matches: 10. Regarding this clone: What it recognizes is unknown.

The assay was immunoSEQ multiplex PCR, and TCRdb's table has in-frame clones only and misses some. The data hold about 2.3 million clones, with about 90% observed a single time. This receptor was obtained from a man in his late teens or twenties in good health. Some clones in this sample may be carry-over from other donors' samples. The V gene is TRBV7-2, the J gene TRBJ2-1, with 9 nucleotides matching TRBD2. Material: naive CD4+ T cells from PBMCs. Sample subset: CD45RA+ positively selected. This chain's CDR3 is CASSLALNPAGGYNEQFF. CDR3 DNA sequence: TGTGCCAGCAGCTTAGCGCTAAACCCAGCGGGAGGTTACAATGAGCAGTTCTTC.